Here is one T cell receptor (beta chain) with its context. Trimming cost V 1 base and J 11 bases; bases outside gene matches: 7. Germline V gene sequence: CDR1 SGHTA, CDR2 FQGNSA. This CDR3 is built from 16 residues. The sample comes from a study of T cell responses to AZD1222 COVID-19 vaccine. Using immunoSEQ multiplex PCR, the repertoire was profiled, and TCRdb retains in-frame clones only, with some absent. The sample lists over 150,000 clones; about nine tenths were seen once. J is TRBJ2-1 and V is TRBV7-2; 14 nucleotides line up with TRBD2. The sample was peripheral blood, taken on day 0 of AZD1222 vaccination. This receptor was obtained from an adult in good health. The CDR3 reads CASSLGRTSGGTQQFF. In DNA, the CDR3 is TGTGCCAGCAGCTTAGGTCGGACTAGCGGGGGGACCCAGCAGTTCTTC. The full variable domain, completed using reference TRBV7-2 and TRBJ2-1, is GAGVSQSPSNKVTEKGKDVELRCDPISGHTALYWYRQSLGQGLEFLIYFQGNSAPDKSGLPSDRFSAERTGGSVSTLTIQRTQQEDSAVYLCASSLGRTSGGTQQFFGPGTRLTVL.